The 22 T cell receptor beta chains below were found in one sample sequenced in a study of CD8 T cells in ankylosing spondylitis. TCRdb processed the 5' RACE reads anew with MiXCR; each CDR3 protein has one entry. Of under 250,000 distinct CDR3 sequences listed, roughly a third are singletons. The sequenced sample consisted of blood, either unsorted or a sorted T cell fraction (not recorded which). These receptors were obtained from a male donor with ankylosing spondylitis or in good health (not recorded which).

The chain's CDR3 is CASELPGVYTQYF. The CDR3 DNA is TGTGCCAGCGAACTCCCTGGAGTATACACGCAGTATTTT. The V and J genes are TRBV28 and TRBJ2-3; D remains unclear. The V gene's germline CDR1 is MDHEN and CDR2 SYDVKM. This CDR3 contains 13 residues. V was shortened by 8 bases and J by 9 bases, with 18 bases between the two germline ends.

The V gene is TRBV20-1, the J gene TRBJ2-7, with a possible D match to TRBD2 (5 bases). Germline CDR1 is DFQATT and CDR2 is SNEGSKA (reference sequence). The CDR3 loop spans 12 amino acids. V dropped 7 bases and J dropped 3 bases, with 13 bases sitting between them. CDR3 sequence (DNA): TGCAGTGGCAAAGAGGGCTTCTACGAGCAGTACTTC. Translating gives CSGKEGFYEQYF.

The CDR3 nucleotides are TGTGCCAGCAGTGAATGGACAGGGGGCCATGAAAAACTGTTTTTT. Translation gives CASSEWTGGHEKLFF. V gene TRBV27 combines with J gene TRBJ1-4; 11 nucleotides align to TRBD1. V trimming: 5 bases; J trimming: 6 bases; junction bases outside the gene matches: 5. Germline lookup yields CDR1 MNHEY and CDR2 SMNVEV (reference sequence). The length of the CDR3 is 15 residues.

This clonotype has a single count. The chain recombines TRBV5-1 with TRBJ2-5; D remains unclear. V was shortened by 2 bases and J by 10 bases, with 12 bases between the two germline ends. CDR1 and CDR2 (germline): SGHRS, YFSETQ. The CDR3 runs to 12 residues. In DNA, the CDR3 is TGCGCCAGCAGCTTACCCCCAAGGATCCAGTACTTC. This sequence encodes CASSLPPRIQYF. Full variable domain (outside the CDR3, taken from reference TRBV5-1 and TRBJ2-5): KAGVTQTPRYLIKTRGQQVTLSCSPISGHRSVSWYQQTPGQGLQFLFEYFSETQRNKGNFPGRFSGRQFSNSRSEMNVSTLELGDSALYLCASSLPPRIQYFGPGTRLLVL.

V is TRBV10-3 and J is TRBJ2-5, with TRBD2 matching 8 bases. Germline loops: CDR1 ENHRY, CDR2 SYGVKD. The CDR3 extends over 14 amino acids. CDR3 in DNA: TGTGCTGTGAGGGCAGCGGGGGCTCAAGAGACCCAGTACTTC. Protein: CAVRAAGAQETQYF.

V and J are TRBV12-3 or TRBV12-4 and TRBJ2-7; D is possibly TRBD1 (8 bases). This CDR3 spans 14 amino acids. The ends were cut back, 5 bases at V and 1 base at J, with 12 bases in the middle. The chain's CDR3 is CASSTGGESYEQYF. In DNA, the CDR3 is TGTGCCAGCAGTACAGGGGGGGAGTCCTACGAGCAGTACTTC.

The chain couples TRBV5-1 to TRBJ2-3; TRBD2 agrees at 7 bases. The CDR3 has 16 amino acids. Germline CDR1 reads SGHRS; CDR2 reads YFSETQ. The V gene end was trimmed by 4 bases and the J gene end by 4 bases; junction bases not matched to a gene: 12. The CDR3 region has the DNA TGCGCCAGCAGCGCCTCTTTAGCACGGGGGGCAGATACGCAGTATTTT. This gives the protein CASSASLARGADTQYF. Supplemented by reference TRBV5-1 and TRBJ2-3, the full variable domain reads KAGVTQTPRYLIKTRGQQVTLSCSPISGHRSVSWYQQTPGQGLQFLFEYFSETQRNKGNFPGRFSGRQFSNSRSEMNVSTLELGDSALYLCASSASLARGADTQYFGPGTRLTVL.

The chain has TRBV20-1 and TRBJ1-6, with D possibly TRBD1 on 6 matching bases. V was trimmed by 2 bases and J by 9 bases, leaving 17 bases between them. CDR1 is DFQATT and CDR2 is SNEGSKA in the germline V gene (reference sequence). The CDR3 spans 15 residues. For the CDR3, the DNA is TGCAGTGCTAGACCAGGGGCTCAAGTCGGTTCACCCCTCCACTTT. Protein product: CSARPGAQVGSPLHF.

The DNA of the CDR3 is TGTGCCAGCGGGTACGGAACCTACAATGAGCAGTTCTTC. Its protein product is CASGYGTYNEQFF. The chain links TRBV9 to TRBJ2-1; no clear D. Germline CDR1 SGDLS, CDR2 YYNGEE. The length of the CDR3 is 13 residues. V was clipped by 7 bases and J by 2 bases, with 10 bases between them.

The rearrangement uses TRBV29-1 and TRBJ2-3; 10 bases match TRBD2. Looked up from germline, CDR1 is SQVTM and CDR2 is ANQGSEA. CDR3 length: 15 amino acids. V lost 5 bases and J lost 4; bases outside the gene matches: 9. CDR3: CSVPSQRGGADTQYF. For the CDR3, the DNA is TGCAGCGTTCCCTCACAGCGGGGGGGCGCAGATACGCAGTATTTT.

This clonotype occurred a few times. The chain links TRBV12-3 or TRBV12-4 to TRBJ2-3, with D tentatively TRBD1 or TRBD2 (5 bases each). The germline V and J ends were trimmed by 7 bases and 4 bases, with 15 bases remaining between them. The CDR3 contains 14 residues. CDR3 DNA sequence: TGTGCCAGCAATCCGGGACCGGGCCCAGATACGCAGTATTTT. It yields the protein CASNPGPGPDTQYF.

This clonotype has more than one count but fewer than ten. The rearrangement joins TRBV10-3 to TRBJ2-7; perhaps TRBD1 as D (7 bases). V was shortened by 1 base and J by 7 bases, with 11 bases between the two germline ends. CDR1 and CDR2 (germline): ENHRY, SYGVKD. The CDR3 covers 13 residues. DNA for the CDR3: TGTGCCATCAGTGAGTTGACAGGGAGGGAGCAGTACTTC. It codes for CAISELTGREQYF.

This clonotype was detected a few times. The chain couples TRBV10-3 to TRBJ2-7; 8 nucleotides line up with TRBD2. This CDR3 comprises 15 residues. Germline CDR1 reads ENHRY; CDR2 reads SYGVKD. The V segment lost 0 bases and the J segment 2 bases; nucleotides outside the gene matches: 3. In nucleotides, the CDR3 is TGTGCCATCAGTGAGTCCCGGGGGGGCCCCTACGAGCAGTACTTC. The encoded protein is CAISESRGGPYEQYF.

J is TRBJ1-4 and V is TRBV6-5; D gene uncertain. Per germline, CDR1 MNHEY and CDR2 SVGAGI. The ends were cut back, 4 bases at V and 5 bases at J, with 8 bases in the middle. The CDR3 covers 13 residues. The CDR3 DNA is TGTGCCAGCAGTTCAAGCCTGAATGAAAAACTGTTTTTT. This translates into CASSSSLNEKLFF.

The J gene is TRBJ2-6, the V gene TRBV29-1, with D perhaps TRBD2 (5 bases). Per the germline V gene, CDR1 is SQVTM and CDR2 is ANQGSEA. The V and J ends lost 5 bases and 1 base respectively, with 6 bases between them. CDR3 length: 13 residues. The DNA of the CDR3 is TGCAGCGTTACGGGGTCTGGGGCCAACGTCCTGACTTTC. Protein sequence: CSVTGSGANVLTF.

This rearrangement joins TRBV7-8 to TRBJ2-4; 9 bases fit TRBD2. The ends lost 5 bases at V and 2 bases at J; junction bases unmatched: 13. Germline V lookup: CDR1 SGHVS, CDR2 FQNEAQ. This CDR3 is built from 18 residues. The DNA of the CDR3 is TGTGCCAGCAGCAAGACTCGCGGGGGGGCCGGCTCCAAAAACATTCAGTACTTC. Residues: CASSKTRGGAGSKNIQYF.

This clonotype was seen a few times. V gene TRBV7-9 combines with J gene TRBJ2-1, with D possibly matching TRBD2 (6 bases). Between the trimmed V and J ends, which lost 1 base and 9 bases, there was a span of 10 bases. Germline CDR1 and CDR2: SEHNR and FQNEAQ (reference sequence). This CDR3 has 13 amino acids. The CDR3 protein is CASSLGQGGEQFF. The DNA for the CDR3 is TGTGCCAGCAGCTTAGGGCAGGGAGGTGAGCAGTTCTTC.

V usage is TRBV14 and J usage is TRBJ2-3; TRBD1 is a possible D gene (6 bases). CDR1 and CDR2 from the germline V gene are SGHDN and FVKESK. Trimming took off 3 bases at V and 6 bases at J, with 13 bases between the two ends. The CDR3 spans 14 residues. In DNA, the CDR3 is TGTGCCAGCAGCCAGACAGGCCTCATGGATACGCAGTATTTT. Its translation: CASSQTGLMDTQYF.

This clonotype was counted a few times. This chain links TRBV6-5 with TRBJ2-5; 11 bases fit TRBD1. The CDR3 has 15 residues. V lost 2 bases, J lost 5 bases, and 4 bases stayed unmatched. Germline V CDR1 and CDR2: MNHEY, SVGAGI. CDR3 loop: CASSYIRTGGETQYF. CDR3 DNA sequence: TGTGCCAGCAGTTACATAAGGACAGGGGGCGAGACCCAGTACTTC.

The rearrangement links TRBV12-3 or TRBV12-4 to TRBJ2-3; 12 bases agree with TRBD2. This CDR3 has 16 amino acids. The junction had 5 bases not matched to a gene; V was cut back by 5 bases and J by 2 bases. The CDR3 coding sequence is TGTGCCAGCAGTGCTGGGACTAGCGGGTTCACAGATACGCAGTATTTT. Its protein product is CASSAGTSGFTDTQYF.

V is TRBV28 and J is TRBJ2-7; TRBD1 matches 10 bases. The CDR3 consists of 15 residues. Germline-derived CDR1 and CDR2 are MDHEN and SYDVKM. The trim removed 6 bases at V and 4 bases at J, leaving 9 bases unmatched. The DNA of the CDR3 is TGTGCCAGCAGCCCTGGACAGGGGGGCCTTTACGAGCAGTACTTC. Its protein is CASSPGQGGLYEQYF.

CDR3 loop: CATSLSGGELFF. For the CDR3, the DNA is TGTGCCACCAGCCTTAGTGGCGGGGAGCTGTTTTTT. The rearrangement uses TRBV15 and TRBJ2-2; no firm D call. Germline-derived CDR1 and CDR2 are LNHNV and YYDKDF (reference sequence). Trimming took 5 bases from V and 7 from J, leaving 8 bases between them. This CDR3 has 12 residues.